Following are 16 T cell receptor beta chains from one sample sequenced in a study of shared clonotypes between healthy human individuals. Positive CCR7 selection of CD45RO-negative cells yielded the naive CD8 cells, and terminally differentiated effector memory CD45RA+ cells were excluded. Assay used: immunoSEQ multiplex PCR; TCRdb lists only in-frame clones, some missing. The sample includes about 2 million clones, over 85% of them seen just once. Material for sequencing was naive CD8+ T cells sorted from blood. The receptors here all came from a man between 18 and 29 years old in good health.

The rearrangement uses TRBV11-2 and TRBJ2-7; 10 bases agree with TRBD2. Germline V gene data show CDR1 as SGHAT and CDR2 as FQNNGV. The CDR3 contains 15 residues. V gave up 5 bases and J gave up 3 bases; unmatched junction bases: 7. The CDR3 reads CASSPASGRIYEQYF. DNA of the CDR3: TGTGCCAGCAGCCCGGCTAGCGGGAGAATCTACGAGCAGTACTTC.

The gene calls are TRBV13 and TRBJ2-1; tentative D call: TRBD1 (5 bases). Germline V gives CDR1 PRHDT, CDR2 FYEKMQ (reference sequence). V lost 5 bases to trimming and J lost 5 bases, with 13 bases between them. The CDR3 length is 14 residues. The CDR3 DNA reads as TGTGCCAGCAGCCCCCAGGGAAGAAACAATGAGCAGTTCTTC. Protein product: CASSPQGRNNEQFF.

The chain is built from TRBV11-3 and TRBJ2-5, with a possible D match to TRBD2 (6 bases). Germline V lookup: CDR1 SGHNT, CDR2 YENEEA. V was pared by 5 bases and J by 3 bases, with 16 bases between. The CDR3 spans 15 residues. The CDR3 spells CASSDSARGEETQYF. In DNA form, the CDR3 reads TGTGCCAGCAGCGATAGTGCGCGGGGTGAAGAGACCCAGTACTTC.

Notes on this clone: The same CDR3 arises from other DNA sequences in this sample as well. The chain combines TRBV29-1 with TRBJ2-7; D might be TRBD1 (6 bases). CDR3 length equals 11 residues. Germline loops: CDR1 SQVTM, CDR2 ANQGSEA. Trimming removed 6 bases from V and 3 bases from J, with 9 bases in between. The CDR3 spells CSVETGYEQYF. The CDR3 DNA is TGCAGCGTCGAGACAGGCTACGAGCAGTACTTC.

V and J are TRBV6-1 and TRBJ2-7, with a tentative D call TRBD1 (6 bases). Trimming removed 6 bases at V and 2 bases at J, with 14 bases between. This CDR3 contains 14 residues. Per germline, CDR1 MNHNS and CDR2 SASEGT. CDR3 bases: TGTGCCAGCAGGGATTTCGGACAGACCTACGAGCAGTACTTC. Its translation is CASRDFGQTYEQYF.

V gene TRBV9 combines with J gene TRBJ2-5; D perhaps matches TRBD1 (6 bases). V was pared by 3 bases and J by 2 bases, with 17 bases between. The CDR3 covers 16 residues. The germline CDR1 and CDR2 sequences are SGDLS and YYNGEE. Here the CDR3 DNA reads TGTGCCAGCAGCGCCTGGGGGCAGGGGCGTCAAGAGACCCAGTACTTC. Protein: CASSAWGQGRQETQYF.

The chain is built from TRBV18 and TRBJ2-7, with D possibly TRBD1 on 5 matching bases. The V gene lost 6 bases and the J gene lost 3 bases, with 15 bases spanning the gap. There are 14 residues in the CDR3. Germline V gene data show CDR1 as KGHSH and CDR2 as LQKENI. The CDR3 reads CASSHETENYEQYF. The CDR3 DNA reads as TGTGCCAGCTCTCATGAGACAGAGAACTACGAGCAGTACTTC.

The CDR3 DNA follows: TGTGCCAGCAGCCCGGAAGGGTTGGGAGAAAAACTGTTTTTT. Its translation is CASSPEGLGEKLFF. V usage is TRBV27 and J usage is TRBJ1-4; D not certain. Germline V CDR1 and CDR2: MNHEY, SMNVEV (reference sequence). V was pared by 6 bases and J by 8 bases, with 16 bases between. The CDR3 contains 14 residues.

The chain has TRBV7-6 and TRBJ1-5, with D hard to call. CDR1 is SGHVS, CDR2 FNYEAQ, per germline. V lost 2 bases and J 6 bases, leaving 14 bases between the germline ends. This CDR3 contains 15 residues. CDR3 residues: CASSLSTDWGQPQHF. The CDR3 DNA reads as TGTGCCAGCAGCTTATCTACGGATTGGGGTCAGCCCCAGCATTTT.

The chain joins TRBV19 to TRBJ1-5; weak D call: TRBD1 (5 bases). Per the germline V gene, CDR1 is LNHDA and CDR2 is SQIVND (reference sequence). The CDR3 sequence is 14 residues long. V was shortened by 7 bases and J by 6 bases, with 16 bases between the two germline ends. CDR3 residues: CASTMGEAVQPQHF. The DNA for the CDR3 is TGTGCCAGTACCATGGGGGAGGCGGTTCAGCCCCAGCATTTT.

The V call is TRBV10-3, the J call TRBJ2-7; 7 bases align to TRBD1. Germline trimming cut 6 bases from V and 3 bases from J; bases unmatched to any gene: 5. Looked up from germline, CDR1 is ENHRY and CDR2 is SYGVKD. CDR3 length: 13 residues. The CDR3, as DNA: TGTGCCATCAGGAAGGGGGCGAGCTACGAGCAGTACTTC. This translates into CAIRKGASYEQYF.

The CDR3 loop is CASTLTGFGTEAFF. The DNA of the CDR3 is TGTGCCAGCACTCTGACAGGGTTCGGCACTGAAGCTTTCTTT. The chain joins TRBV6-5 to TRBJ1-1; the match to TRBD1 covers 7 bases. The CDR3 covers 14 residues. Germline trimming cut 7 bases from V and 4 bases from J; bases unmatched to any gene: 9. Germline lookup yields CDR1 MNHEY and CDR2 SVGAGI.

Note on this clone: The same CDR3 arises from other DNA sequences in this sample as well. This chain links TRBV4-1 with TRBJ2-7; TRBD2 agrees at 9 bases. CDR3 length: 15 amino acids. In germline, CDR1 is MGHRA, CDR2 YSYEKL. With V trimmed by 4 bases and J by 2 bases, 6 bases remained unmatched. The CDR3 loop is CASSPSAGGPYEQYF. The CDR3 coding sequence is TGCGCCAGCAGCCCCTCCGCGGGAGGGCCCTACGAGCAGTACTTC.

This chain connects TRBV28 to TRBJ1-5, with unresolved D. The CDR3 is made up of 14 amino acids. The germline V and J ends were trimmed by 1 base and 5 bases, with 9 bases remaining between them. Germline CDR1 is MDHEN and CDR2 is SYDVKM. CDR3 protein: CASSLSASDQPQHF. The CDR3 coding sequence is TGTGCCAGCAGTTTATCCGCTTCGGATCAGCCCCAGCATTTT.

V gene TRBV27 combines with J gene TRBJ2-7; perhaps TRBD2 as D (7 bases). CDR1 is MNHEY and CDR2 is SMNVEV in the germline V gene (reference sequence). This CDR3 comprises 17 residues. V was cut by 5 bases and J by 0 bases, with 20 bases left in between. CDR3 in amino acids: CASSGQHVGGVSYEQYF. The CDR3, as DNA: TGTGCCAGCAGTGGCCAGCACGTAGGGGGGGTCTCCTACGAGCAGTACTTC.

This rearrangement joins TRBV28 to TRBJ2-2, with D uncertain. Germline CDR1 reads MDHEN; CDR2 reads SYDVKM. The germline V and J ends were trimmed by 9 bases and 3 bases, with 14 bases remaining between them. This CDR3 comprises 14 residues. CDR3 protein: CASLPPGDTGELFF. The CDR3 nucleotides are TGTGCCAGTTTACCCCCGGGCGACACCGGGGAGCTGTTTTTT.